This TCR beta chain was identified in a study of blood T cell repertoires in COVID-19. The repertoire was sequenced with immunoSEQ multiplex PCR; TCRdb's copy has only in-frame clones and lacks some. The sample shows 100,000 to 150,000 clones, approximately 84% of them seen only once. The receptor was isolated from an elderly woman with acute or convalescent COVID-19. The sequenced sample consisted of peripheral blood.

The CDR3 bases are TGTGCCAGCAGTGACCCTCAGGGGCTGAACACTGAAGCTTTCTTT. The encoded protein is CASSDPQGLNTEAFF. V usage is TRBV6-1 and J usage is TRBJ1-1; the D gene is possibly TRBD1 (6 bases). The CDR3 spans 15 residues. In germline, CDR1 is MNHNS, CDR2 SASEGT. Trimming cost V 3 bases and J 0 bases, with 11 bases left between them.